This T cell receptor (beta chain) was recovered during a study of blood T cell repertoires in COVID-19. Study information: The United States, Italy and Spain supplied acute and convalescent COVID-19 samples. The analysed material was cDNA or gDNA that came from T cells, B-cell-depleted T cells, or PBMCs.

This clone has ten or more counts. The J segment lost 2 bases and the V segment lost 1 base, leaving 9 bases of the junction unmatched. Germline V gene data show CDR1 as SGHRS and CDR2 as YFSETQ. This CDR3 has 16 residues. Per the study methods: Reference gene primer amplification gave estimated nucleated cell counts. Some clones are missing from TCRdb's copy, which holds only in-frame ones; the method was immunoSEQ multiplex PCR. V and J calls plus clone size are reproduced from that table; the DNA served to infer D and trimming. The sample carries 100,000 to 120,000 clones, roughly 80% recorded once.

The sequencing input was peripheral blood. The receptor was isolated from a woman in her 70s with acute or convalescent COVID-19. The chain has TRBV5-1 and TRBJ2-7; TRBD1 matches at 7 bases. The CDR3 reads CASSLLTGISTYEQYF. CDR3 DNA: TGCGCCAGCAGCTTGCTGACAGGGATTTCGACCTACGAGCAGTACTTC.